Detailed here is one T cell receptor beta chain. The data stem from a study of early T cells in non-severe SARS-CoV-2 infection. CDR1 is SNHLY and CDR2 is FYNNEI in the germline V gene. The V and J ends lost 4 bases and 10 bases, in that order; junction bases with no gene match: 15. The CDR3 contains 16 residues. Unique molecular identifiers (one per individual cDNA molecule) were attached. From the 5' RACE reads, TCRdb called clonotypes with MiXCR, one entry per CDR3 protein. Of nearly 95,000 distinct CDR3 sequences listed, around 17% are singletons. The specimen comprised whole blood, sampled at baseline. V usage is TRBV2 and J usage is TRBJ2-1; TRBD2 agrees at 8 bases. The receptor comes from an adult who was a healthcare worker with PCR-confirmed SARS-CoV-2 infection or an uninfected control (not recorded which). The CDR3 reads CASSVGVLAGLQEQFF. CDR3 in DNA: TGTGCCAGCAGTGTAGGCGTCCTAGCGGGCCTACAGGAGCAGTTCTTC.